The 16 T cell receptor beta chains below come from one sample, sequenced in a study of blood T cell repertoires in COVID-19. TCRdb keeps only in-frame clones here, not all; method: immunoSEQ multiplex PCR. Of about 100,000 clones in the sample, roughly 84% were seen once. Input material: peripheral blood. Source of these receptors: a man aged 25 to 45 in a cohort sampled during active COVID-19.

The J gene is TRBJ2-1, the V gene TRBV4-1; D may be TRBD1 (5 bases). The CDR3 is 14 amino acids. Germline CDR1 is MGHRA and CDR2 is YSYEKL. The germline V and J ends were trimmed by 0 bases and 7 bases, with 10 bases remaining between them. Here the CDR3 reads CASSQDHGQNEQFF. The CDR3, as DNA: TGCGCCAGCAGCCAAGATCACGGACAAAATGAGCAGTTCTTC.

This clone was found once. The chain couples TRBV10-2 to TRBJ1-2, with 7 bases aligning to TRBD1. The CDR3 is 13 residues long. Germline V gene lookup returns CDR1 WSHSY and CDR2 SAAADI. V gave up 6 bases and J gave up 7 bases; unmatched junction bases: 8. CDR3 amino acids: CASSDGQVGGYTF. The CDR3 nucleotides read TGCGCCAGCAGCGACGGACAGGTCGGTGGCTACACCTTC.

The chain uses TRBV6-2 or TRBV6-3 and TRBJ1-6, with 7 bases fitting TRBD1. From germline, CDR1 is MNHEY and CDR2 SVGEGT. CDR3 length: 15 residues. With 0 bases clipped from V and 4 bases from J, the junction kept 0 bases outside the gene matches. CDR3 in DNA: TGTGCCAGCAGTTACTCGACAGGGTATAATTCACCCCTCCACTTT. Translation: CASSYSTGYNSPLHF.

J is TRBJ2-7 and V is TRBV5-1; 7 positions match TRBD1. There are 14 residues in the CDR3. CDR1 SGHRS and CDR2 YFSETQ come from the germline V gene. The ends lost 3 bases at V and 1 base at J; junction bases unmatched: 4. CDR3: CASSSTTGSYEQYF. The DNA of the CDR3 is TGCGCCAGCAGCTCAACGACAGGGTCCTACGAGCAGTACTTC.

The count of this clone is one. The chain couples TRBV30 to TRBJ1-2; possibly TRBD1 for D (5 bases). CDR1 and CDR2 (germline): GTSNPN, SVGIG (reference sequence). Trimming took 0 bases from V and 7 from J, leaving 15 bases between them. CDR3 size: 14 residues. This CDR3 is CAWSVGATDCGYTF. DNA of the CDR3: TGTGCCTGGAGTGTTGGGGCCACTGACTGTGGCTACACCTTC.

The gene calls are TRBV10-3 and TRBJ2-1; 7 bases are shared with TRBD2. Per germline, CDR1 ENHRY and CDR2 SYGVKD. The length of the CDR3 is 14 residues. V shed 7 bases and J 9 bases; nucleotides not matched to a gene: 12. The CDR3 DNA sequence: TGTGCCATCAAAGGACTAGTAGGGATATCTGAGCAGTTCTTC. Translating gives CAIKGLVGISEQFF.

V and J are TRBV5-4 and TRBJ2-7, with TRBD1 matching 8 bases. The CDR3 is 15 residues long. CDR1 is SGHNT, CDR2 YYREEE, per germline (reference sequence). With 0 bases clipped from V and 3 bases from J, the junction kept 5 bases outside the gene matches. The chain's CDR3 is CASSLAGGQGYEQYF. The DNA for the CDR3 is TGTGCCAGCAGCTTGGCCGGAGGACAGGGCTACGAGCAGTACTTC.

The chain links TRBV7-9 to TRBJ2-5; TRBD2 agrees at 8 bases. CDR1 is SEHNR and CDR2 is FQNEAQ in the germline V gene (reference sequence). The CDR3 length is 15 residues. V was pared by 10 bases and J by 4 bases, with 14 bases of the junction left unmatched. Here the CDR3 reads CATYNRGAGAETQYF. CDR3 coding DNA: TGTGCCACCTACAACCGTGGAGCGGGGGCAGAGACCCAGTACTTC.

The gene calls are TRBV5-1 and TRBJ2-7, with 10 nucleotides matching TRBD1. Germline values: CDR1 SGHRS, CDR2 YFSETQ. The length of the CDR3 is 14 residues. Trimming took 3 bases from V and 5 from J; bases not matched to a gene: 5. The CDR3 sequence is CASSSGQGVNEQYF. CDR3 sequence (DNA): TGCGCCAGCAGCTCAGGACAGGGGGTGAACGAGCAGTACTTC.

The chain links TRBV4-1 to TRBJ1-5, with 11 nucleotides matching TRBD1. CDR1 and CDR2 from the germline V gene are MGHRA and YSYEKL. Unmatched junction bases numbered 7, after V lost 3 bases and J lost 3 bases. The CDR3 is 17 residues long. CDR3 bases: TGCGCCAGCAGCCATGGACAGGGGGCTTTTAACAATCAGCCCCAGCATTTT. This codes for CASSHGQGAFNNQPQHF.

The rearrangement uses TRBV5-4 and TRBJ1-1, with 8 nucleotides matching TRBD1. Germline assignment: CDR1 SGHNT and CDR2 YYREEE (reference sequence). There are 15 residues in the CDR3. The V gene end was trimmed by 0 bases and the J gene end by 4 bases; junction bases not matched to a gene: 5. CDR3 protein: CASSLGSRGRTEAFF. The CDR3 nucleotides read TGTGCCAGCAGCTTGGGATCCAGGGGGCGCACTGAAGCTTTCTTT.

The CDR3 nucleotides are TGTGCCAGCAGTCACGACAGCGCGAACACCGGGGAGCTGTTTTTT. This gives the protein CASSHDSANTGELFF. V usage is TRBV3-1 (or the pseudogene TRBV3-2) and J usage is TRBJ2-2; weak D call: TRBD1 (5 bases). This CDR3 is built from 15 residues. Germline-derived CDR1 and CDR2 are LGHDT and YNNKEL (reference sequence). V lost 6 bases and J 0 bases, leaving 11 bases between the germline ends.

CDR3 residues: CASSYGPGNYEQYF. The CDR3 DNA is TGTGCCAGCAGTTACGGGCCGGGGAACTACGAGCAGTACTTC. The rearrangement links TRBV6-6 to TRBJ2-7, with D possibly being TRBD2 (5 bases). This CDR3 is 14 amino acids long. CDR1 is MNHNY, CDR2 SVGAGI, per germline (reference sequence). V lost 2 bases to trimming and J lost 3 bases, with 11 bases between them.

J is TRBJ2-3 and V is TRBV6-4, with 7 nucleotides matching TRBD1. V shed 6 bases, J shed 4 bases, and the junction held 4 bases outside the gene matches. This CDR3 is 13 amino acids long. From germline, CDR1 is MRHNA and CDR2 SNTAGT. CDR3 sequence (DNA): TGTGCCAGCAGAAAGACAGGGTCAGATACGCAGTATTTT. Amino acid sequence: CASRKTGSDTQYF.

This chain joins TRBV18 and TRBJ1-2; D is unresolved. CDR3 size: 15 residues. Germline V CDR1 and CDR2: KGHSH, LQKENI. V lost 1 base to trimming and J lost 2 bases, with 11 bases between them. The chain's CDR3 is CASSPRASSNYGYTF. In DNA form, the CDR3 reads TGTGCCAGCTCACCACGGGCGTCGTCCAACTATGGCTACACCTTC. The whole variable domain, filled in from reference TRBV18 and TRBJ1-2, reads NAGVMQNPRHLVRRRGQEARLRCSPMKGHSHVYWYRQLPEEGLKFMVYLQKENIIDESGMPKERFSAEFPKEGPSILRIQQVVRGDSAAYFCASSPRASSNYGYTFGSGTRLTVV.

As DNA, the CDR3 is TGTGCCAGTAGTATCGCCGGGACAGCGAACACCGGGGAGCTGTTTTTT. It is translated as CASSIAGTANTGELFF. V usage is TRBV19 and J usage is TRBJ2-2; 7 nucleotides match TRBD1. V lost 3 bases and J lost 0; bases outside the gene matches: 4. Looked up from germline, CDR1 is LNHDA and CDR2 is SQIVND (reference sequence). This CDR3 has 16 amino acids.